This T cell receptor beta chain was recorded in a study of identical twins. Study-wide findings and caveats: Weaker excess twin sharing was seen among beta out-of-frame sequences.

TCRdb called the 5' RACE reads again in MiXCR, with one record for every CDR3 protein. This table has fewer than 900,000 distinct CDR3 sequences, about 20% appearing once. Between the trimmed V and J ends, which lost 3 bases and 7 bases, there was a span of 15 bases. The CDR3 spans 15 residues. Germline values: CDR1 MGHDK, CDR2 SYGVNS. Worth noting for this clonotype: No antigen is known for it.

The same data also contributed to another study, on T cells expressing NK-cell markers. That source reports: Cells sorted as CD3+CD56+NKG2C+, CD3+CD56+NKG2C- and CD3+CD56-NKG2C+ T cells supplied the TCR beta repertoires. Several experiments confined sorting to alpha-beta TCR T cells with an anti-gamma-delta TCR antibody. Dominance of the CD3+CD56-NKG2C+ fraction by these clonotypes also held in a handful of donors.

This TCR was sampled from a young woman in good health. Material for sequencing was PBMCs. This rearrangement joins TRBV25-1 to TRBJ2-2; D might be TRBD1 (5 bases). As DNA, the CDR3 is TGTGCCAGCAGTGACCGACAGTTCCTCGGCGGGGAGCTGTTTTTT. Amino acids: CASSDRQFLGGELFF.